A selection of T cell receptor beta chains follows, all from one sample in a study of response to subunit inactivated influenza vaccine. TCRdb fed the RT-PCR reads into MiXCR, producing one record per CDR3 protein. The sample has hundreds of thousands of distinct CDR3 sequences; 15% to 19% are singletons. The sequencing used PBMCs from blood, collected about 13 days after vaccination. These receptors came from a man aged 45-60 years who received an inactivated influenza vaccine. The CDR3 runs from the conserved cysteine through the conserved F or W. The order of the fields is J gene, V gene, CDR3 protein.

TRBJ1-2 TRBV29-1 CSVPSQGAGGYTF
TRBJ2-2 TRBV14 CASSQERPSLGGELFF
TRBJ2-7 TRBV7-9 CASSPSSYEQYF
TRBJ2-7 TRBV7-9 CASSYGGLYEQYF
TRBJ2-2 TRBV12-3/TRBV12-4 CASSLLAGGSGELFF
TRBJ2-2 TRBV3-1 CAFCKAGGLAGYTGELFF
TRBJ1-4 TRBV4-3 CASSQDTGGAVREKLFF
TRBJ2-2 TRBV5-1 CASSWSGTNTGELFF
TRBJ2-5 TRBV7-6 CASRRTSGRAETQYF
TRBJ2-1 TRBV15 CATSTRAVTTYNEQFF
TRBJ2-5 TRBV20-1 CRVRGGREETQYF
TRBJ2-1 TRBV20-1 CSARDFRDLDNEQFF
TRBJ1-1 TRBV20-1 CSARPGTGGAHTEAFF
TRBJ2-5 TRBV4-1 CASSQDSNRGRETQYF
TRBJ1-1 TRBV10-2 CASSEFSVGQGETEAFF
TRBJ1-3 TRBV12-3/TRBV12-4 CASSEKPNTIYF
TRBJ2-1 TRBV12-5 CASGLVMGLAGEQFF
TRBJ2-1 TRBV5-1 CASSLVPSSAGGPGEQFF
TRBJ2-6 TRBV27 CASSNGGGSGANVLTF
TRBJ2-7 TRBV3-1 CASSQTGTGYEQYF
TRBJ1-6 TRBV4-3 CASSQGPENSPLHF
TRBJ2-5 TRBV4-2 CASSQDLSSNYQETQYF
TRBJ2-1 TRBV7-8 CASSSHHFDRGLYNEQFF
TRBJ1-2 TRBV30 CAWSGTGVAYGYTF
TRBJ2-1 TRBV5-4 CASSLGGSLYNEQFF
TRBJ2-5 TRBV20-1 CSASPTGIGETQYF
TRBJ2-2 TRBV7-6 CASSLIPTSGGPGTGELFF
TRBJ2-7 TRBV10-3 CAISEGFTGSYEQYF
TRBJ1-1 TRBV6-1 CASRSGHPLVTFF
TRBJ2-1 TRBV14 CASSQDRDRKDYRSNEQFF
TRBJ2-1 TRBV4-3 CASSQDLLAGGWNEQFF
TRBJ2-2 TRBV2 CASSGGMNTGELFF
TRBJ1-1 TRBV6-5 CASSYSIGIAEAFF
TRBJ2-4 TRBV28 CASSPRTGQGGGNIQYF
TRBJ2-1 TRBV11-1 CASSPLDSGSWGSYNEQFF
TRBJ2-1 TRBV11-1 CASSFRVAIRSTRYNEQFF
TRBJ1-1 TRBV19 CASSIVGGNTEAFF
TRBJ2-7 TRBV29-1 CSVEENIGRGYEQYF
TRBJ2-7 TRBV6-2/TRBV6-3 CASTVSGSSDYEQYF
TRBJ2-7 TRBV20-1 CSARGTSGDRTYEQYF
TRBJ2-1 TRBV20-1 CSASRDATYNEQFF
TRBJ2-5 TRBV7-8 CASSQLGVETQYF